One T cell receptor beta chain is described in this entry. This entry comes from a study of blood T cell repertoires in COVID-19. Here immunoSEQ multiplex PCR was the method, and the copy in TCRdb shows in-frame clones only, minus some. The sample carries some 330,000 clones, 92% recorded once. The CDR3 runs 14 residues. V was clipped by 2 bases and J by 9 bases, with 16 bases between them. CDR1 MNHEY and CDR2 SVGAGI come from the germline V gene. The chain links TRBV6-5 to TRBJ1-2; D might be TRBD1 (6 bases). The receptor was isolated from a young woman who had recovered from COVID-19. Sequenced: PBMCs or T cells enriched from blood (not recorded which). CDR3 sequence: CASSYGGAGSSYTF. CDR3 sequence (DNA): TGTGCCAGCAGTTACGGGGGGGCAGGCAGCAGCTACACCTTC.